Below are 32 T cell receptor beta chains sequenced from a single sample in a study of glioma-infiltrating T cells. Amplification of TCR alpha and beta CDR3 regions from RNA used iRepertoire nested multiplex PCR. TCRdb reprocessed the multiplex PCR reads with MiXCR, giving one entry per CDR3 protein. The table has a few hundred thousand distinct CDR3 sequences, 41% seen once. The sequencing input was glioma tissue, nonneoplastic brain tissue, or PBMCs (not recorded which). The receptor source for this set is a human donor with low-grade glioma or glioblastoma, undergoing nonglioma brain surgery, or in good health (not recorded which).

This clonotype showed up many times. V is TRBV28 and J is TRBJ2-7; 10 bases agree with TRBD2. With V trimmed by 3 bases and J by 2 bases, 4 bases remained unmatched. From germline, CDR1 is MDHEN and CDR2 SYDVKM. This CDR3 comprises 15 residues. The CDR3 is CASSFSLAGAYEQYF. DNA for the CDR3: TGTGCCAGCAGTTTCTCCCTAGCGGGAGCCTACGAGCAGTACTTC.

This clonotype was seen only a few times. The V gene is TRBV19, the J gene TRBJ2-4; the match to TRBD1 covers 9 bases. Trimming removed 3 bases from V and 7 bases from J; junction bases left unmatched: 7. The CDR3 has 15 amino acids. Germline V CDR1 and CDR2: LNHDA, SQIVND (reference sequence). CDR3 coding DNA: TGTGCCAGTAGTATCCTGGGGGACAGGGAGAACATTCAGTACTTC. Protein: CASSILGDRENIQYF.

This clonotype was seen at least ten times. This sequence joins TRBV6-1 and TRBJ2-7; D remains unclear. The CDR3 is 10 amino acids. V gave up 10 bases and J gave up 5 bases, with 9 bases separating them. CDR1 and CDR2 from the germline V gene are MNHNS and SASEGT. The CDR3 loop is CATQENEQYF. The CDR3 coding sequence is TGTGCCACCCAGGAAAACGAGCAGTACTTC.

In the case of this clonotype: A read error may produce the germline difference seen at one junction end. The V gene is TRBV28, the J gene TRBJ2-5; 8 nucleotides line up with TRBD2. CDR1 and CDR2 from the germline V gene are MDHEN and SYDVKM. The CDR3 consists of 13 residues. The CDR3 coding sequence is TGTGCCAGCGGTTTTCGGGAGGGGGGGACCCAGTACTTC. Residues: CASGFREGGTQYF.

The CDR3 sequence is CATSRIAAFSYNEQFF. In DNA form, the CDR3 reads TGTGCCACCAGCAGGATAGCGGCCTTTTCCTACAATGAGCAGTTCTTC. The rearrangement uses TRBV15 and TRBJ2-1, with a tentative D call TRBD2 (6 bases). The germline CDR1 and CDR2 sequences are LNHNV and YYDKDF (reference sequence). This CDR3 has 16 amino acids. V dropped 3 bases and J dropped 1 base, with 13 bases sitting between them.

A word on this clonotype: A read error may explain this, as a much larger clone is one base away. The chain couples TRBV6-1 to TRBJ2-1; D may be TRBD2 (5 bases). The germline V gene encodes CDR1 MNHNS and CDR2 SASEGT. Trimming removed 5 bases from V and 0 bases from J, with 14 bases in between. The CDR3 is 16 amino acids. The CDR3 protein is CASSWTCPSSYNEQFF. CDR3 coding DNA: TGTGCCAGCAGTTGGACTTGCCCCAGCTCCTACAATGAGCAGTTCTTC.

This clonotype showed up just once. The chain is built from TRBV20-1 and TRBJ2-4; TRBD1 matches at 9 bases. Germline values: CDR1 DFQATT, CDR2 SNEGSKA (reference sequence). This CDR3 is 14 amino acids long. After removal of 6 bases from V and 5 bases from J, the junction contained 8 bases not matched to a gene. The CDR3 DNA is TGCAGTGCGGATCCGGGACAGGGCCAAAACATTCAGTACTTC. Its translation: CSADPGQGQNIQYF.

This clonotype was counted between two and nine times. The CDR3 region is CASSQDAADSYNEQFF. CDR3 in DNA: TGCGCCAGCAGCCAAGACGCGGCAGACTCCTACAATGAGCAGTTCTTC. V gene TRBV4-3 combines with J gene TRBJ2-1; D is uncertain. The CDR3 spans 16 residues. Between the trimmed V and J ends, which lost 0 bases and 0 bases, there was a span of 9 bases. CDR1 and CDR2 (germline): LGHNA, YSLEER.

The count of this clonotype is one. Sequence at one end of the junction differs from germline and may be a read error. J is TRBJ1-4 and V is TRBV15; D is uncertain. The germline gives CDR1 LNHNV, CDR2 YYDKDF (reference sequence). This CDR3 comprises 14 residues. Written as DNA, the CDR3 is TGTGCCAGCAGCAGCCCCGAGGGCTATGAAAAACTGTTTTTT. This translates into CASSSPEGYEKLFF.

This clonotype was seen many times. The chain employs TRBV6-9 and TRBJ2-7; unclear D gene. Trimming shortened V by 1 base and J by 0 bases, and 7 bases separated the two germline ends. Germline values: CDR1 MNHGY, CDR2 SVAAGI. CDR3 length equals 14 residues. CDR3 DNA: TGTGCCAGCAGTTATTGGGCCAGCTCCTACGAGCAGTACTTC. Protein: CASSYWASSYEQYF.

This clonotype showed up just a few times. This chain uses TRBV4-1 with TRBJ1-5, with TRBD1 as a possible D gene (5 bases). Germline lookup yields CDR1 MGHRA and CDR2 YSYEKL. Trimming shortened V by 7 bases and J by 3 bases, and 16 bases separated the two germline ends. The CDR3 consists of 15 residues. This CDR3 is CASTSFAGNNQPQHF. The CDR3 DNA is TGCGCCAGCACCTCATTCGCAGGGAACAATCAGCCCCAGCATTTT.

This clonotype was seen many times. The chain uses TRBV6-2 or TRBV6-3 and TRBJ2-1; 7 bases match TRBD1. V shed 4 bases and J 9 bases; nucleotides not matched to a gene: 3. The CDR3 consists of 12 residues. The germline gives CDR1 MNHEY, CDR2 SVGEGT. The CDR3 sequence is CASSSTGAEQFF. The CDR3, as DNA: TGTGCCAGCAGTTCTACAGGGGCTGAGCAGTTCTTC.

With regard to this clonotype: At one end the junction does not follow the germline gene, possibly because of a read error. CDR3 in DNA: TGTGCCAGCAGCTCGTTGACAGTTATGAACACTGAAGCCTTCTTT. Translating gives CASSSLTVMNTEAFF. This sequence joins TRBV11-2 and TRBJ1-1; D may be TRBD1 (5 bases). The CDR3 runs 15 residues. CDR1 SGHAT and CDR2 FQNNGV come from the germline V gene. The full variable domain, completed using reference TRBV11-2 and TRBJ1-1, is EAGVAQSPRYKIIEKRQSVAFWCNPISGHATLYWYQQILGQGPKLLIQFQNNGVVDDSQLPKDRFSAERLKGVDSTLKIQPAKLEDSAVYLCASSSLTVMNTEAFFGQGTRLTVV.

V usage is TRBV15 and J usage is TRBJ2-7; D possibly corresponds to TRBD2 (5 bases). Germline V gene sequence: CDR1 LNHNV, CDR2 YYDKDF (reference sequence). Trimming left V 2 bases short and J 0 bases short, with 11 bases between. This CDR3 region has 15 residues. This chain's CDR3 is CATSRTDWNSYEQYF. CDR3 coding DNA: TGTGCCACCAGCAGAACGGACTGGAACTCCTACGAGCAGTACTTC.

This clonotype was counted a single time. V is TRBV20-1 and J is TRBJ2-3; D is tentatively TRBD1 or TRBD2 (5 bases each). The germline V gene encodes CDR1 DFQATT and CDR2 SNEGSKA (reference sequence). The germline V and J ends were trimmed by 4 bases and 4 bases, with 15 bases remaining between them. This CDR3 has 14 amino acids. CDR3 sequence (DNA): TGCAGTGCTACCGACAGAGCGGTAGCAGATACGCAGTATTTT. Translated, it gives CSATDRAVADTQYF.

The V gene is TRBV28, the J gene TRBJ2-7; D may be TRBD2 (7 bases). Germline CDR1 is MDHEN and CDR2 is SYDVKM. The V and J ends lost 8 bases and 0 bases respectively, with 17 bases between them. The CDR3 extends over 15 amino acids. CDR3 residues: CASSPGGRSSYEQYF. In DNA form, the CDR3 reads TGTGCCAGCTCCCCCGGGGGGCGAAGCTCCTACGAGCAGTACTTC.

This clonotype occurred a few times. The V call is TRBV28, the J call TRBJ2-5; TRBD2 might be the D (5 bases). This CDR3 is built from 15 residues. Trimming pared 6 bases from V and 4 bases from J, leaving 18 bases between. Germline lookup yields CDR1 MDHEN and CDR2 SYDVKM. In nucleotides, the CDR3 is TGTGCCAGCAGGCCGGGGAGCCAGACCGGAGAGACCCAGTACTTC. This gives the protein CASRPGSQTGETQYF. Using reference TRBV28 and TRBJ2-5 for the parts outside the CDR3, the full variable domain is DVKVTQSSRYLVKRTGEKVFLECVQDMDHENMFWYRQDPGLGLRLIYFSYDVKMKEKGDIPEGYSVSREKKERFSLILESASTNQTSMYLCASRPGSQTGETQYFGPGTRLLVL.

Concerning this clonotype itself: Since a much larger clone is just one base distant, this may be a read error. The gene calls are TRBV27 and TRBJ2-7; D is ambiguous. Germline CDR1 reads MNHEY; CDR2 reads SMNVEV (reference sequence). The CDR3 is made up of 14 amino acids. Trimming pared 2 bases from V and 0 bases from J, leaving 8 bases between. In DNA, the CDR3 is TGTGCCAGCAGTTTAAAGGCAGGCTCCTACGAGCAGTACTTC. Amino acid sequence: CASSLKAGSYEQYF.

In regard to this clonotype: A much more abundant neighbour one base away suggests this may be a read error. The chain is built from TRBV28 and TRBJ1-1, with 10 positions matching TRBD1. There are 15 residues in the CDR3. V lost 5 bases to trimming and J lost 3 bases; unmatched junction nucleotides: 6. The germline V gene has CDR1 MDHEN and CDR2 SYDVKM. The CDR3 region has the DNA TGTGCCAGCAGTACCACCGGGACAGGGGACACTGAAGCTTTCTTT. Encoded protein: CASSTTGTGDTEAFF.

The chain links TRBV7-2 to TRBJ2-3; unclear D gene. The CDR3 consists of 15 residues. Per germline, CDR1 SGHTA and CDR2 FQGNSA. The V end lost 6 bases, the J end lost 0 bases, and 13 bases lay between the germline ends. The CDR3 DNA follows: TGTGCCAGCAGGACCTATTGGCATAGCACAGATACGCAGTATTTT. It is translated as CASRTYWHSTDTQYF.

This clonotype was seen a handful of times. The CDR3, as DNA: TGTGCCAGCAGCAACGGCAGGGAGATGCCCCAGCATTTT. Its translation is CASSNGREMPQHF. The chain is built from TRBV7-3 and TRBJ1-5, with a tentative D call TRBD1 (5 bases). The V end lost 5 bases, the J end lost 9 bases, and 14 bases lay between the germline ends. This CDR3 spans 13 amino acids. From germline, CDR1 is SGHTA and CDR2 FQGTGA.

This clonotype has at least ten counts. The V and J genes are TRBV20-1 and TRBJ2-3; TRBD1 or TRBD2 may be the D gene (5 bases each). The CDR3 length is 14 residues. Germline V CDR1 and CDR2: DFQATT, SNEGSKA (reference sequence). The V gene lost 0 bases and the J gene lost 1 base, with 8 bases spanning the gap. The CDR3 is CSARDWDRTDTQYF. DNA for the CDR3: TGCAGTGCTAGAGATTGGGACCGCACAGATACGCAGTATTTT.

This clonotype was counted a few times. CDR3 bases: TGTGCCACCCAAGCGCTCGGGCGGGGGCAAGAGACCCAGTACTTC. Protein sequence: CATQALGRGQETQYF. The rearrangement links TRBV27 to TRBJ2-5; 7 nucleotides agree with TRBD2. J was trimmed by 2 bases and V by 10 bases; bases with no gene match: 13. This CDR3 is 15 amino acids long. Germline CDR1 is MNHEY and CDR2 is SMNVEV (reference sequence).

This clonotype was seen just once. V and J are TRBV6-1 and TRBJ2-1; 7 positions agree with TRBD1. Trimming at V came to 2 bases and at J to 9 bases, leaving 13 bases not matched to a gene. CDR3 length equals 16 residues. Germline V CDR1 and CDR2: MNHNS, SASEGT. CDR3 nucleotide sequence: TGTGCCAGCAGTGAATTCACCGGGACAGCTGCTATTGAGCAGTTCTTC. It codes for CASSEFTGTAAIEQFF.

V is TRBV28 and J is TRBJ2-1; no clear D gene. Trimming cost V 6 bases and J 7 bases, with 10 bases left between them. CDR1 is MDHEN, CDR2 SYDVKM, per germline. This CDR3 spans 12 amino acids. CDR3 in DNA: TGTGCCAGCAGGCCACAGAGAAATGAGCAGTTCTTC. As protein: CASRPQRNEQFF.

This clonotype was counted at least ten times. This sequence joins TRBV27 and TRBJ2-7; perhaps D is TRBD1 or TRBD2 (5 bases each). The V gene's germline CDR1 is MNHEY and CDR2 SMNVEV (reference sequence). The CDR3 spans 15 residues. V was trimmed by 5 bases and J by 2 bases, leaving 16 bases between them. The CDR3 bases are TGTGCCAGCAGTGCATCCGGGACGGGTCCCTACGAGCAGTACTTC. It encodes CASSASGTGPYEQYF.

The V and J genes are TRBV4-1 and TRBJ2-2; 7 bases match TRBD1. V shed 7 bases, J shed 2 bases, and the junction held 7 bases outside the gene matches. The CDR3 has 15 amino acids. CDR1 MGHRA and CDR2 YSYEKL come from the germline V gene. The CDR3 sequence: CASNRKGANTGELFF. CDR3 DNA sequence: TGCGCCAGCAACCGAAAGGGGGCAAACACCGGGGAGCTGTTTTTT.

This chain's CDR3 is CASSFRAAMITEAFF. The DNA of the CDR3 is TGTGCCAGCAGCTTCAGGGCCGCCATGATCACTGAAGCTTTCTTT. The chain recombines TRBV2 with TRBJ1-1, with D tentatively TRBD1 (5 bases). CDR3 length equals 15 residues. Trimming stripped 6 bases from V and 4 bases from J, with 18 bases between. CDR1 is SNHLY, CDR2 FYNNEI, per germline.

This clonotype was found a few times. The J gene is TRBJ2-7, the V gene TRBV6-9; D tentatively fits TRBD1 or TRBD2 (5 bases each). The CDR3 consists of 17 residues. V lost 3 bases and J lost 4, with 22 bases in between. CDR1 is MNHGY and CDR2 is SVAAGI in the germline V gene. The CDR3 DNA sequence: TGTGCCAGCAGTTACAACACCCGGGACCCCATGAGGTACGAGCAGTACTTC. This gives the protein CASSYNTRDPMRYEQYF.

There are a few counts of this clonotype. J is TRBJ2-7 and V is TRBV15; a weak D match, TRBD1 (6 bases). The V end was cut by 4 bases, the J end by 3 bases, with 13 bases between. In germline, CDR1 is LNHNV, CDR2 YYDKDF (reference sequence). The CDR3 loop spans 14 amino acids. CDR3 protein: CATSTRGSVYEQYF. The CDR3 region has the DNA TGTGCCACCAGCACCAGGGGCTCGGTCTACGAGCAGTACTTC.

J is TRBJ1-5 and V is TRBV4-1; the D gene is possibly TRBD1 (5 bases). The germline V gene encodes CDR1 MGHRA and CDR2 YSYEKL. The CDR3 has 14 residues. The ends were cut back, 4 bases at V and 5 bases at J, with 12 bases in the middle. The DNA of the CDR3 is TGCGCCAGCAGCCCCTGGCAGGGCGATCAGCCCCAGCATTTT. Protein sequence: CASSPWQGDQPQHF.

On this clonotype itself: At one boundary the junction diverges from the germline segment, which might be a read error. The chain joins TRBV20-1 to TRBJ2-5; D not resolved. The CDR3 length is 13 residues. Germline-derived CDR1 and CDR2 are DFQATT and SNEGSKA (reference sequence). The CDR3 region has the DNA TGCAGTGCTACTAGGGCCTTACAAGAGACCCAGTGCTTC. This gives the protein CSATRALQETQCF.